This T cell receptor (beta chain) comes out of a study of blood T cell repertoires in COVID-19. Clones were read by immunoSEQ multiplex PCR, and TCRdb kept only the in-frame ones, dropping some. The table includes more than 200,000 clones, 65% to 85% detected once. The CDR3 runs 13 residues. Trimming at V came to 5 bases and at J to 6 bases, leaving 8 bases not matched to a gene. The germline CDR1 and CDR2 sequences are SGDLS and YYNGEE. This TCR came from a middle-aged man with acute or convalescent COVID-19. Material for sequencing was peripheral blood. This chain joins TRBV9 and TRBJ2-7; TRBD1 matches 7 bases. This CDR3 is CASRARQGFEQYF. For the CDR3, the DNA is TGTGCCAGCAGGGCTAGACAGGGATTCGAGCAGTACTTC.